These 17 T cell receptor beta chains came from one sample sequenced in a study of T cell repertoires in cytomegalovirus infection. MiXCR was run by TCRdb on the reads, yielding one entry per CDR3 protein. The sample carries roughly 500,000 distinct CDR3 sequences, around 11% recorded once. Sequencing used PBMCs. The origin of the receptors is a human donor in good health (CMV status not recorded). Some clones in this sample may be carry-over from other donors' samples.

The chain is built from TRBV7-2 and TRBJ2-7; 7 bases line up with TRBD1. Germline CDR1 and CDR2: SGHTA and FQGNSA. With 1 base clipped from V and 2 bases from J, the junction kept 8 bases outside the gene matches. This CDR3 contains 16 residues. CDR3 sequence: CASSLVGPGTAYEQYF. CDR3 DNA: TGTGCCAGCAGCTTAGTAGGGCCCGGGACAGCCTACGAGCAGTACTTC.

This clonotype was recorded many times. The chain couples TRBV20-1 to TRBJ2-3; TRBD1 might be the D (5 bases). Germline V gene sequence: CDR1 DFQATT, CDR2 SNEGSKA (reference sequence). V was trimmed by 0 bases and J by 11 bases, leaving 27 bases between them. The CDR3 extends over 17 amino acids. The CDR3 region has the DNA TGCAGTGCTAGAGATGACCTCCGCCTGGGGCCCCCCCTGGAGCAGTATTTT. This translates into CSARDDLRLGPPLEQYF.

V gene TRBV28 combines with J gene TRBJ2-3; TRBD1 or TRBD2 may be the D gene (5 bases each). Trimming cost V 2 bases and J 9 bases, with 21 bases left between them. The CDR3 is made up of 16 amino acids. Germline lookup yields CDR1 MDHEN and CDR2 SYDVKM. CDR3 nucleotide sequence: TGTGCCAGCAGTTTACCCGGGACGGACGTAGGCAGGACGCAGTATTTT. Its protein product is CASSLPGTDVGRTQYF.

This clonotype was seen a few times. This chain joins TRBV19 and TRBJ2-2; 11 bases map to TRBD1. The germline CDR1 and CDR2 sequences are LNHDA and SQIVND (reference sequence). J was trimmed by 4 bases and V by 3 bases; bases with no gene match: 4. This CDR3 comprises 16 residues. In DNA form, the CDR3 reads TGTGCCAGTAGTATCCCCGGGACAGGGGGCACCGGGGAGCTGTTTTTT. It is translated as CASSIPGTGGTGELFF. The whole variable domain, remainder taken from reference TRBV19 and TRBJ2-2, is DGGITQSPKYLFRKEGQNVTLSCEQNLNHDAMYWYRQDPGQGLRLIYYSQIVNDFQKGDIAEGYSVSREKKESFPLTVTSAQKNPTAFYLCASSIPGTGGTGELFFGEGSRLTVL.

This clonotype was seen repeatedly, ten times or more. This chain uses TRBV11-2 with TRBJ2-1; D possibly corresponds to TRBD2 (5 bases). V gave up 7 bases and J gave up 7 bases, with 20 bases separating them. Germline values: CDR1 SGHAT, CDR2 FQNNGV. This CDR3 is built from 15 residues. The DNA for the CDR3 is TGTGCCAGCACCCGAGGGATCGGGGAGATGAATGAGCAGTTCTTC. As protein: CASTRGIGEMNEQFF. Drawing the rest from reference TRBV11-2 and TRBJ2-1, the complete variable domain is EAGVAQSPRYKIIEKRQSVAFWCNPISGHATLYWYQQILGQGPKLLIQFQNNGVVDDSQLPKDRFSAERLKGVDSTLKIQPAKLEDSAVYLCASTRGIGEMNEQFFGPGTRLTVL.

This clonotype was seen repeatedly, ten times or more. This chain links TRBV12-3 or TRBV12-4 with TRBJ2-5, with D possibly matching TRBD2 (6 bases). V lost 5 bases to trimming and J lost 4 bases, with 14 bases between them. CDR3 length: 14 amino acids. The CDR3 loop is CASSAGTRLETQYF. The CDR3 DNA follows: TGTGCCAGCAGTGCTGGGACTCGGCTAGAGACCCAGTACTTC.

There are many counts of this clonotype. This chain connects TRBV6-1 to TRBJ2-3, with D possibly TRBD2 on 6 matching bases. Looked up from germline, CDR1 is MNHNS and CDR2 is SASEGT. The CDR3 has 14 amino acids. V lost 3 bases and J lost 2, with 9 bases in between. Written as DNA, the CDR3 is TGTGCCAGCAGTGATGCGGGATACACAGATACGCAGTATTTT. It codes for CASSDAGYTDTQYF.

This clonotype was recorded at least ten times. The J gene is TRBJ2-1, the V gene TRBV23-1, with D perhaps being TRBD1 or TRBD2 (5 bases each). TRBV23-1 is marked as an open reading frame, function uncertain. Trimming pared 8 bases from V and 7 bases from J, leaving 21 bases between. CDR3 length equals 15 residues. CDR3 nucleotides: TGCGCCAGCGGGACGAAGCGCAGGAGTAATAATGAGCAGTTCTTC. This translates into CASGTKRRSNNEQFF.

The CDR3 loop reads CASSFGGHHFGYTF. CDR3 nucleotide sequence: TGTGCCAGCAGTTTTGGGGGACATCACTTCGGCTACACCTTC. V and J are TRBV27 and TRBJ1-2; possibly TRBD1 for D (6 bases). The CDR3 is 14 residues long. V was clipped by 3 bases and J by 8 bases, with 16 bases between them. In germline, CDR1 is MNHEY, CDR2 SMNVEV (reference sequence).

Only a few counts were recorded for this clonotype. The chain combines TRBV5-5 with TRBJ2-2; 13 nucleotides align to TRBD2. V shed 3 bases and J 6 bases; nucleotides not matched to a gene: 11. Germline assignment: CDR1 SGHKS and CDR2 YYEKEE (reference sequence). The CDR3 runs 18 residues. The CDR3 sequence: CASSSRLAGGRGSGELFF. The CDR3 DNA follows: TGTGCCAGCAGCTCAAGACTAGCGGGGGGCCGCGGTTCCGGGGAGCTGTTTTTT.

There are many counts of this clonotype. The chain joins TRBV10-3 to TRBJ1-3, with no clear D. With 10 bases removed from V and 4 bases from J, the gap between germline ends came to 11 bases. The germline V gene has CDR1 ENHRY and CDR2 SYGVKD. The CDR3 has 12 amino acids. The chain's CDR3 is CATRQVGNTIYF. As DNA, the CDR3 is TGTGCCACCCGACAAGTGGGAAACACCATATATTTT.

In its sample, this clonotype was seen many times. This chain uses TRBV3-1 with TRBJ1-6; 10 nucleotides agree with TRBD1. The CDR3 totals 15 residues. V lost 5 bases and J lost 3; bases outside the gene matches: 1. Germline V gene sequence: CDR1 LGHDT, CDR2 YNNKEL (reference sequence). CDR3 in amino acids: CASSRTGGYNSPLHF. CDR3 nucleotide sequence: TGTGCCAGCAGCAGGACAGGGGGCTATAATTCACCCCTCCACTTT.

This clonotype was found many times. Written as DNA, the CDR3 is TGTGCCAGCAGCTTAGCTCCAGGCCCCGGTGGAAACACCATATATTTT. This codes for CASSLAPGPGGNTIYF. This rearrangement joins TRBV7-2 to TRBJ1-3, with D hard to call. Trimming stripped 0 bases from V and 3 bases from J, with 12 bases between. CDR3 size: 16 residues. Per germline, CDR1 SGHTA and CDR2 FQGNSA.

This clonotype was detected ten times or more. CDR3 bases: TGTGCCAGCAGCCGATTAGCCGAGCAGTACTTC. Its translation: CASSRLAEQYF. The V and J genes are TRBV2 and TRBJ2-7; no firm D call. This CDR3 region has 11 residues. The germline gives CDR1 SNHLY, CDR2 FYNNEI. The V end was cut by 6 bases, the J end by 6 bases, with 9 bases between.

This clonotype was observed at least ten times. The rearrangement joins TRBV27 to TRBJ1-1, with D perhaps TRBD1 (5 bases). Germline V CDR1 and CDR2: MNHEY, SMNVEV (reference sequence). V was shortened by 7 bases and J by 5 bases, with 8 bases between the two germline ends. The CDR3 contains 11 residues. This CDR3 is CASTGPTEAFF. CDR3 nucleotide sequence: TGTGCCAGCACGGGGCCGACTGAAGCTTTCTTT.

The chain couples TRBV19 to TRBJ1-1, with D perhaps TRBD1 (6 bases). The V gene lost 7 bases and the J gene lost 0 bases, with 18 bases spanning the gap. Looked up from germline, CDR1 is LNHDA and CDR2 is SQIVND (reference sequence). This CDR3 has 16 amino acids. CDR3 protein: CASILFRGGLNTEAFF. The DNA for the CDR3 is TGTGCCAGTATCCTATTTAGGGGGGGCCTGAACACTGAAGCTTTCTTT. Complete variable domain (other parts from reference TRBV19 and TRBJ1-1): DGGITQSPKYLFRKEGQNVTLSCEQNLNHDAMYWYRQDPGQGLRLIYYSQIVNDFQKGDIAEGYSVSREKKESFPLTVTSAQKNPTAFYLCASILFRGGLNTEAFFGQGTRLTVV.

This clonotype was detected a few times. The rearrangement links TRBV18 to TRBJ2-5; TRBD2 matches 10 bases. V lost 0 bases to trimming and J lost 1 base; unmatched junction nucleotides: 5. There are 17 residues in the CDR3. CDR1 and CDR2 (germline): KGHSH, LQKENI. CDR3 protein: CASSPPIASGGQETQYF. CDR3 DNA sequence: TGTGCCAGCTCACCACCGATCGCTAGCGGGGGCCAAGAGACCCAGTACTTC.